Shown below are 19 T cell receptor beta chains from a single sample sequenced in a study of blood T cell repertoires in COVID-19. Generated by immunoSEQ multiplex PCR, the TCRdb table keeps only in-frame clones and is missing some. In the table there are around 200,000 clones, approximately 84% of which are singletons. Sample: PBMCs or T cells enriched from blood (not recorded which). The receptors were gathered from a woman aged 25 to 39 who had recovered from COVID-19.

The CDR3 reads CSVDELQSDTQYF. Written as DNA, the CDR3 is TGCAGCGTTGATGAGCTGCAATCGGATACGCAGTATTTT. The J gene is TRBJ2-3, the V gene TRBV29-1; no reliable D call. Trimming left V 3 bases short and J 6 bases short, with 13 bases between. The CDR3 spans 13 residues. CDR1 and CDR2 (germline): SQVTM, ANQGSEA.

This clone was counted only a few times. V usage is TRBV6-5 and J usage is TRBJ2-1, with 10 bases aligning to TRBD2. The germline V gene has CDR1 MNHEY and CDR2 SVGAGI. The V gene end was trimmed by 8 bases and the J gene end by 6 bases; junction bases not matched to a gene: 7. This CDR3 comprises 14 residues. The CDR3 is CASLAGARSNEQFF. In DNA, the CDR3 is TGTGCCAGCCTAGCGGGAGCTCGGAGCAATGAGCAGTTCTTC.

The chain is built from TRBV6-5 and TRBJ2-7, with 12 bases that match TRBD2. J gave up 2 bases and V 6 bases, and 5 bases lay outside the gene matches. The germline gives CDR1 MNHEY, CDR2 SVGAGI. The CDR3 has 15 amino acids. CDR3 region: CASSPLAGGPYEQYF. CDR3 in DNA: TGTGCCAGCAGCCCACTAGCGGGAGGCCCCTACGAGCAGTACTTC.

This sequence joins TRBV27 and TRBJ2-2; the D gene is possibly TRBD2 (5 bases). This CDR3 comprises 16 residues. Per the germline V gene, CDR1 is MNHEY and CDR2 is SMNVEV (reference sequence). Deletions cut 5 bases from V and 6 bases from J, with 19 bases between. The CDR3 nucleotides are TGTGCCAGCAGTCCCAATTCGGACTTGCGGTCCGGGGAGCTGTTTTTT. It yields the protein CASSPNSDLRSGELFF.

A single count supports this clone. The rearrangement joins TRBV24-1 to TRBJ2-1; 9 bases map to TRBD2. Germline lookup yields CDR1 KGHDR and CDR2 SFDVKD. J lost 7 bases, V lost 5 bases, and 8 bases had no gene match. The CDR3 has 15 residues. The CDR3 region has the DNA TGTGCCACCAGTGTGCGGGAGGGCCTGGAAAATGAGCAGTTCTTC. The encoded protein is CATSVREGLENEQFF.

V usage is TRBV3-1 (or the pseudogene TRBV3-2) and J usage is TRBJ1-4, with 11 bases identical to TRBD1. The CDR3 consists of 16 residues. The germline V gene has CDR1 LGHDT and CDR2 YNNKEL (reference sequence). With V trimmed by 0 bases and J by 7 bases, 4 bases remained unmatched. The CDR3 is CASSQDRGTGGEKLFF. The CDR3, as DNA: TGTGCCAGCAGCCAAGATAGGGGGACAGGGGGTGAAAAACTGTTTTTT.

The rearrangement joins TRBV7-9 to TRBJ2-2; D possibly corresponds to TRBD2 (5 bases). The CDR3 consists of 17 residues. Germline assignment: CDR1 SEHNR and CDR2 FQNEAQ (reference sequence). V was pared by 1 base and J by 5 bases, with 17 bases between. The CDR3 loop is CASSLEKGADLTGELFF. The DNA of the CDR3 is TGTGCCAGCAGCTTAGAGAAGGGAGCGGATTTAACCGGGGAGCTGTTTTTT.

The CDR3 protein is CASSFGDKYTGELFF. CDR3 DNA sequence: TGTGCCAGCAGTTTTGGTGACAAATACACCGGGGAGCTGTTTTTT. The chain carries TRBV28 and TRBJ2-2; no clear D gene. Germline V CDR1 and CDR2: MDHEN, SYDVKM. Deletions cut 3 bases from V and 3 bases from J, with 11 bases between. This CDR3 is built from 15 residues.

The chain recombines TRBV5-1 with TRBJ1-1; TRBD1 matches at 7 bases. The junction had 8 bases not matched to a gene; V was cut back by 7 bases and J by 8 bases. Germline V gives CDR1 SGHRS, CDR2 YFSETQ. This CDR3 region has 12 residues. CDR3 in DNA: TGCGCCAGCTACCAGGGGGTAGGGGAAGCTTTCTTT. It codes for CASYQGVGEAFF.

The genes are TRBV18 and TRBJ1-2; 7 nucleotides match TRBD1. V shed 0 bases, J shed 2 bases, and the junction held 6 bases outside the gene matches. The CDR3 has 16 residues. The germline V gene has CDR1 KGHSH and CDR2 LQKENI. The CDR3 bases are TGTGCCAGCTCACCACCAAAGGGACAGAACAACTATGGCTACACCTTC. Translated, it gives CASSPPKGQNNYGYTF.

This clone was recorded a few times. The chain has TRBV5-1 and TRBJ2-5, with D possibly TRBD2 on 7 matching bases. The ends were cut back, 4 bases at V and 4 bases at J, with 17 bases in the middle. CDR3 length equals 15 residues. Germline lookup yields CDR1 SGHRS and CDR2 YFSETQ. This CDR3 is CASSQSGGRGETQYF. Here the CDR3 DNA reads TGCGCCAGCAGCCAGTCCGGGGGGCGTGGAGAGACCCAGTACTTC. Together with reference TRBV5-1 and TRBJ2-5, the CDR3 gives the full variable domain: KAGVTQTPRYLIKTRGQQVTLSCSPISGHRSVSWYQQTPGQGLQFLFEYFSETQRNKGNFPGRFSGRQFSNSRSEMNVSTLELGDSALYLCASSQSGGRGETQYFGPGTRLLVL.

V and J are TRBV6-6 and TRBJ2-3; D gene uncertain. This CDR3 spans 16 amino acids. The germline V gene has CDR1 MNHNY and CDR2 SVGAGI (reference sequence). V shed 2 bases and J shed 1 base, with 13 bases lying between them. This chain's CDR3 is CASSYLRAGGTDTQYF. The CDR3 DNA sequence: TGTGCCAGCAGTTACCTTAGAGCAGGCGGCACAGATACGCAGTATTTT.

This chain links TRBV29-1 with TRBJ1-1; tentative D call: TRBD1 (6 bases). V was shortened by 6 bases and J by 1 base, with 21 bases between the two germline ends. Germline CDR1 is SQVTM and CDR2 is ANQGSEA. The CDR3 is 16 residues long. The CDR3 DNA sequence: TGCAGCGTCCGAGACAGGTCACTGAGTAAGAACACTGAAGCTTTCTTT. This codes for CSVRDRSLSKNTEAFF.

The chain is built from TRBV15 and TRBJ1-1; D unclear. Germline CDR1 LNHNV, CDR2 YYDKDF (reference sequence). V was cut by 0 bases and J by 1 base, with 9 bases left in between. The CDR3 totals 15 residues. This CDR3 reads CATSRDRNRNTEAFF. The CDR3 region has the DNA TGTGCCACCAGCAGAGATAGGAACAGGAACACTGAAGCTTTCTTT.

This chain connects TRBV7-2 to TRBJ2-3; 11 positions match TRBD2. The CDR3 extends over 15 amino acids. Germline-derived CDR1 and CDR2 are SGHTA and FQGNSA. V shed 5 bases, J shed 5 bases, and the junction held 6 bases outside the gene matches. The CDR3 DNA follows: TGTGCCAGCAGCCTTAGCGGGGGGGCCTTAGATACGCAGTATTTT. Encoded protein: CASSLSGGALDTQYF.

The V call is TRBV7-9, the J call TRBJ2-5; 9 bases agree with TRBD2. The germline V gene encodes CDR1 SEHNR and CDR2 FQNEAQ (reference sequence). J gave up 2 bases and V 4 bases, and 2 bases lay outside the gene matches. The CDR3 length is 14 residues. This CDR3 is CASSSGLAQETQYF. The CDR3 DNA reads TGTGCCAGCAGCTCTGGACTAGCGCAAGAGACCCAGTACTTC. The full variable domain, rest sourced from reference TRBV7-9 and TRBJ2-5, is DTGVSQNPRHKITKRGQNVTFRCDPISEHNRLYWYRQTLGQGPEFLTYFQNEAQLEKSRLLSDRFSAERPKGSFSTLEIQRTEQGDSAMYLCASSSGLAQETQYFGPGTRLLVL.

This clone was picked up a small number of times. The CDR3 spells CASMKGLLYEQYV. The CDR3 DNA sequence: TGTGCCAGCATGAAGGGACTCCTCTACGAGCAGTACGTC. This chain uses TRBV2 with TRBJ2-7, with D perhaps TRBD2 (6 bases). Per germline, CDR1 SNHLY and CDR2 FYNNEI. The V gene lost 7 bases and the J gene lost 3 bases, with 13 bases spanning the gap. The CDR3 sequence is 13 residues long.

The chain employs TRBV28 and TRBJ1-5, with D perhaps TRBD1 (6 bases). From germline, CDR1 is MDHEN and CDR2 SYDVKM. This CDR3 has 19 residues. V lost 4 bases to trimming and J lost 0 bases, with 22 bases between them. CDR3 protein: CASSYPQGSLIYSNQPQHF. The CDR3 nucleotides are TGTGCCAGCAGTTACCCACAGGGCAGTCTTATCTATAGCAATCAGCCCCAGCATTTT.

The J gene is TRBJ1-2, the V gene TRBV7-3, with a tentative D call TRBD1 (6 bases). Trimming cost V 5 bases and J 7 bases, with 20 bases left between them. Germline CDR1 and CDR2: SGHTA and FQGTGA. This CDR3 is built from 15 residues. CDR3 amino acids: CASSKQGGGSFGYTF. The DNA of the CDR3 is TGTGCCAGCAGCAAACAGGGAGGGGGTAGTTTTGGCTACACCTTC.